This T cell receptor beta chain was captured by sequencing in a study of tumor-infiltrating lymphocytes in primary liver carcinoma. From 450 to 550 ng total RNA, TCR beta cDNA was generated with a primer in the constant region. Slightly modified ARM-PCR served as the procedure for the TCR beta libraries. These libraries came from three rounds of nested multiplex PCR. TRBV1-TRBV30 forward primers paired with a C-beta reverse primer drove the first two PCR rounds, roughly 10 cycles each. TCRdb recomputed calls from the multiplex PCR reads with MiXCR, one row per CDR3 protein. This sample carries 95,000 to 150,000 distinct CDR3 sequences, 55% to 75% of them seen once, and the ten largest clones take 8.4%. A word on this clonotype: This CDR3 is missing its conserved last phenylalanine or tryptophan, likely due to a read error.

This CDR3 has 12 residues. Germline V gene data show CDR1 as SGHAT and CDR2 as FQNNGV. V lost 4 bases and J lost 7, with 11 bases in between. Co-extraction of both nucleic acids (RNA and DNA) used about 20-34 mg of unsorted bulk tissue. The V call is TRBV11-2, the J call TRBJ2-7; no definite D call. The sequence was obtained from a woman between 55 and 75 years old with primary liver carcinoma and hepatitis B virus infection. Sequencing used liver tumor tissue from sampling region 3. Regarding subset: tumor region T3, left-lateral pole. The CDR3 sequence: CASSYSSREQYL. The DNA for the CDR3 is TGTGCCAGCAGCTACAGCAGCCGGGAGCAGTACTTA.